This T cell receptor (beta chain) was recorded in a study of blood T cells in healthy people across ages. Together with a sample-barcoded 5' primer, a J-beta primer mix was included in a second PCR lasting roughly 6 to 12 cycles. A single record per CDR3 protein comes from TCRdb applying MiXCR to the 5' RACE reads. The sample gives about 730,000 distinct CDR3 sequences, about 42% of which show up once; 20% to 25% is in the top ten. Donor samples were obtained from healthy Caucasian individuals from Russia, aged roughly 6 to 95. Germline loops: CDR1 SGHRS, CDR2 YFSETQ. The CDR3 loop spans 16 amino acids. With V trimmed by 3 bases and J by 2 bases, 2 bases remained unmatched. As to this clonotype: Antigen specificity is unknown.

Whole-study findings and limits: Greater diversity and more naive CD4+ cells were seen in long-lived donors than in aged donors.

Sequenced sample: blood. This chain joins TRBV5-1 and TRBJ1-4; 12 bases line up with TRBD1. This TCR derives from a woman aged 55 to 70 in good health. CDR3 region: CASSWGQGATNEKLFF. CDR3 coding DNA: TGCGCCAGCAGCTGGGGACAGGGGGCGACTAATGAAAAACTGTTTTTT.